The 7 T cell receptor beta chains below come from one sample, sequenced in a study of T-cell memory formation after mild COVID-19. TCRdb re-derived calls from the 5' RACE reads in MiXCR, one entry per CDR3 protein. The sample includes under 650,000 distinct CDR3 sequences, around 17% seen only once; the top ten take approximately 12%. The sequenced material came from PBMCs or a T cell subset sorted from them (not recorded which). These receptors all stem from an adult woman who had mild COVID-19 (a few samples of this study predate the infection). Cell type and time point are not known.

The CDR3 DNA reads as TGTGCCAGCAGCCAAGCCGGACACGTCTACGAGCAGTACTTC. This sequence encodes CASSQAGHVYEQYF. The chain recombines TRBV3-1 with TRBJ2-7; D possibly corresponds to TRBD1 (5 bases). Trimming took off 1 base at V and 3 bases at J, with 10 bases between the two ends. The CDR3 sequence is 14 residues long. The germline gives CDR1 LGHDT, CDR2 YNNKEL (reference sequence).

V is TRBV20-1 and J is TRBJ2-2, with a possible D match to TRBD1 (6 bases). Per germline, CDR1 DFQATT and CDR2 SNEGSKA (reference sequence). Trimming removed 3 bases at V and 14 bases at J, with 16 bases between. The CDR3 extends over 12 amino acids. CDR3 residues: CSARAVGGILFF. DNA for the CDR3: TGCAGTGCTAGGGCTGTAGGGGGTATACTGTTTTTT.

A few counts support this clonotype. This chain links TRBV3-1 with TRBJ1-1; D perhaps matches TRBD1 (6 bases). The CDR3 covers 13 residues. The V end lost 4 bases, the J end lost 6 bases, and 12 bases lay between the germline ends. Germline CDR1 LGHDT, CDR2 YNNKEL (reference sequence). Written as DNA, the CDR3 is TGTGCCAGCAGCCTATGGGGGGCCTCTGAAGCTTTCTTT. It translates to CASSLWGASEAFF.

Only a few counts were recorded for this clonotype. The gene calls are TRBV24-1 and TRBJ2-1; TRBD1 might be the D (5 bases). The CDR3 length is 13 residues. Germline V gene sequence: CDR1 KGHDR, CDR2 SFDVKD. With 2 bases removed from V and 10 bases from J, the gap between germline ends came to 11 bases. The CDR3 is CATSDSKGREQFF. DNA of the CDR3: TGTGCCACCAGTGATTCCAAGGGGCGGGAGCAGTTCTTC.

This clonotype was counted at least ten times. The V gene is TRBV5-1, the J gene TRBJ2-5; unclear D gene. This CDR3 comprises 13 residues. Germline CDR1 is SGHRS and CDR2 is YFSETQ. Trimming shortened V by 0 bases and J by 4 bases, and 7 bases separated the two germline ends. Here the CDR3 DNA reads TGCGCCAGCAGCTTGGGAATGAGAGAGACCCAGTACTTC. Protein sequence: CASSLGMRETQYF.

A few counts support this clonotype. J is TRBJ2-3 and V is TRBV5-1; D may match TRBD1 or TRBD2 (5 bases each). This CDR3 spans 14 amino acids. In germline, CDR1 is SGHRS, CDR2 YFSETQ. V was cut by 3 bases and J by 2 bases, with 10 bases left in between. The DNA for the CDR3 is TGCGCCAGCAGCTCGGGACCTCTCACAGATACGCAGTATTTT. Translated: CASSSGPLTDTQYF.

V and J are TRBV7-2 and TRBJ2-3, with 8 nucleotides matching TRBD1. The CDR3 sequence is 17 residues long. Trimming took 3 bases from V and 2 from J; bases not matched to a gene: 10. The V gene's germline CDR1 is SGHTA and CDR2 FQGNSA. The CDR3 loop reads CASSFVRGPGVTDTQYF. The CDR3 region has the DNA TGTGCCAGCAGCTTCGTCAGGGGGCCCGGCGTCACAGATACGCAGTATTTT.